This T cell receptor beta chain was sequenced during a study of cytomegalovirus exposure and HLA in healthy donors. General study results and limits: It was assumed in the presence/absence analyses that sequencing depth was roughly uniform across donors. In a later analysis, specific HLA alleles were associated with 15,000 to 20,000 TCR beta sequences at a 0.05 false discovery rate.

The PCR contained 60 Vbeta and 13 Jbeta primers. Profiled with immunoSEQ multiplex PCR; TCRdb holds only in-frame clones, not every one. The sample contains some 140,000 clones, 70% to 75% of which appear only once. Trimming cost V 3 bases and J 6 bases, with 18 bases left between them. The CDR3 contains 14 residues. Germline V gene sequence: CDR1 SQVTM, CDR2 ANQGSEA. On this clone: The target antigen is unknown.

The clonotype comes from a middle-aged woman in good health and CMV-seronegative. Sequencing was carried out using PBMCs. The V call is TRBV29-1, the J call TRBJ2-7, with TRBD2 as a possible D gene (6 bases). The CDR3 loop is CSVDRAGKAGEQYF. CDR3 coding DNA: TGCAGCGTTGATAGGGCGGGGAAAGCAGGCGAGCAGTACTTC.